This note documents a single T cell receptor beta chain sequence. Alongside a J-beta primer mix, a sample-barcoded 5' primer served in a second PCR lasting about 7 to 12 cycles. TCRdb re-derived calls from the 5' RACE reads in MiXCR, one entry per CDR3 protein. The data show around 870,000 distinct CDR3 sequences, 25% to 35% seen once. The data belong to a study of blood T cells in healthy people across ages. Sequencing was carried out using blood. The clonotype comes from a woman aged 80 or over in good health.

CDR3 in amino acids: CASSSRGKGPDTQYF. In DNA, the CDR3 is TGTGCCAGCAGCTCCAGGGGGAAAGGGCCAGATACGCAGTATTTT. This chain joins TRBV7-2 and TRBJ2-3, with 7 bases that match TRBD1. V dropped 4 bases and J dropped 4; count of bases not matched to a gene: 8. Germline values: CDR1 SGHTA, CDR2 FQGNSA. This CDR3 spans 15 amino acids.